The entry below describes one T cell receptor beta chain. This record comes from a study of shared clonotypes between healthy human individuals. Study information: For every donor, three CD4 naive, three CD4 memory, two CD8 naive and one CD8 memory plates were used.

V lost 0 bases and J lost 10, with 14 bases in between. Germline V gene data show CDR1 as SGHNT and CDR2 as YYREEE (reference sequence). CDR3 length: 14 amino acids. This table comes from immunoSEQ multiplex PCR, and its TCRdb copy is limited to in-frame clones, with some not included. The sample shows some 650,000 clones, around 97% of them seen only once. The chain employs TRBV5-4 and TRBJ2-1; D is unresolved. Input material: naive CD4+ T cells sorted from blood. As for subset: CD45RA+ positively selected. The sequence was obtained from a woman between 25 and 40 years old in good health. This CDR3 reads CASSLGASSAEQFF. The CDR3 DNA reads TGTGCCAGCAGCTTGGGGGCGAGCTCAGCCGAGCAGTTCTTC.